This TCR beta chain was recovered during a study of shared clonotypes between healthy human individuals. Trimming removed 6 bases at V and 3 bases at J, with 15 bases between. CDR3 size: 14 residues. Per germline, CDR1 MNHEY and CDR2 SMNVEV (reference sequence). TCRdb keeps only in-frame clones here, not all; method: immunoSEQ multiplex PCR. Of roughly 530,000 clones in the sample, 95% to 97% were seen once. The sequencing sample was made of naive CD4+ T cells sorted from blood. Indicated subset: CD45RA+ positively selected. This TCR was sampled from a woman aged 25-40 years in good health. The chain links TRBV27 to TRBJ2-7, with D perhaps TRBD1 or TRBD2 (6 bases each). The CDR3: CASRTRRGIYEQYF. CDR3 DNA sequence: TGTGCCAGCAGAACGAGGAGGGGGATCTACGAGCAGTACTTC.